A single sample gave rise to the 7 T cell receptor beta chains below, sequenced in a study of blood T cell repertoires in COVID-19. Libraries were prepared by immunoSEQ multiplex PCR; TCRdb keeps only in-frame clonotypes and omits some of them. The sample lists roughly 130,000 clones, 88% occurring once. Specimen: peripheral blood. These receptors were taken from a human donor with COVID-19, enrolled during active disease. The donor label of this sample is uncertain.

V and J are TRBV7-2 and TRBJ1-2; D might be TRBD1 (5 bases). Germline assignment: CDR1 SGHTA and CDR2 FQGNSA. Trimming cost V 5 bases and J 3 bases, with 16 bases left between them. This CDR3 has 15 amino acids. CDR3 nucleotides: TGTGCCAGCAGCCCTCTAGCGGCAGGGTACTATGGCTACACCTTC. Its translation: CASSPLAAGYYGYTF.

The gene calls are TRBV11-3 and TRBJ2-5, with no clear D. Germline CDR1 reads SGHNT; CDR2 reads YENEEA. This CDR3 has 13 amino acids. Trimming pared 4 bases from V and 0 bases from J, leaving 6 bases between. In DNA, the CDR3 is TGTGCCAGCAGCTGGGCAAACCAAGAGACCCAGTACTTC. Protein product: CASSWANQETQYF. The complete variable domain, with remaining parts taken from reference TRBV11-3 and TRBJ2-5, reads EAGVVQSPRYKIIEKKQPVAFWCNPISGHNTLYWYLQNLGQGPELLIRYENEEAVDDSQLPKDRFSAERLKGVDSTLKIQPAELGDSAVYLCASSWANQETQYFGPGTRLLVL.

The chain joins TRBV18 to TRBJ1-3; 7 nucleotides match TRBD1. Germline values: CDR1 KGHSH, CDR2 LQKENI. The CDR3 runs to 16 residues. The ends lost 3 bases at V and 2 bases at J; junction bases unmatched: 7. The CDR3 DNA follows: TGTGCCAGCTCACCGCGGACAGGAGCGGCTGGAAACACCATATATTTT. It specifies CASSPRTGAAGNTIYF.

The chain uses TRBV3-1 (or the pseudogene TRBV3-2) and TRBJ1-1; no reliable D call. This CDR3 has 14 residues. CDR1 is LGHDT and CDR2 is YNNKEL in the germline V gene (reference sequence). The V end lost 1 base, the J end lost 1 base, and 7 bases lay between the germline ends. The CDR3, as DNA: TGTGCCAGCAGCCAAGGGGGAGCGAACACTGAAGCTTTCTTT. This gives the protein CASSQGGANTEAFF.

This clone occurred a few times. The J gene is TRBJ1-2, the V gene TRBV2; 8 nucleotides match TRBD1. There are 14 residues in the CDR3. Germline trimming cut 7 bases from V and 0 bases from J; bases unmatched to any gene: 4. CDR1 and CDR2 (germline): SNHLY, FYNNEI. Here the CDR3 reads CASTAQGANYGYTF. As DNA, the CDR3 is TGTGCCAGCACCGCACAGGGGGCTAACTATGGCTACACCTTC.

The chain carries TRBV4-1 and TRBJ1-4; perhaps TRBD1 as D (5 bases). From germline, CDR1 is MGHRA and CDR2 YSYEKL. The V gene lost 0 bases and the J gene lost 7 bases, with 24 bases spanning the gap. This CDR3 is built from 19 residues. The CDR3 region has the DNA TGCGCCAGCAGCCAAGAGCTCTTCCCCGGGGCACCCGGGGGTGAAAAACTGTTTTTT. This translates into CASSQELFPGAPGGEKLFF.

The chain links TRBV25-1 to TRBJ1-6, with TRBD1 as a possible D gene (6 bases). Trimming took off 3 bases at V and 7 bases at J, with 19 bases between the two ends. The CDR3 has 17 amino acids. Germline V gives CDR1 MGHDK, CDR2 SYGVNS. The CDR3 loop is CASSDPAGRGANSPLHF. For the CDR3, the DNA is TGTGCCAGCAGTGACCCCGCCGGCAGGGGCGCCAATTCACCCCTCCACTTT.